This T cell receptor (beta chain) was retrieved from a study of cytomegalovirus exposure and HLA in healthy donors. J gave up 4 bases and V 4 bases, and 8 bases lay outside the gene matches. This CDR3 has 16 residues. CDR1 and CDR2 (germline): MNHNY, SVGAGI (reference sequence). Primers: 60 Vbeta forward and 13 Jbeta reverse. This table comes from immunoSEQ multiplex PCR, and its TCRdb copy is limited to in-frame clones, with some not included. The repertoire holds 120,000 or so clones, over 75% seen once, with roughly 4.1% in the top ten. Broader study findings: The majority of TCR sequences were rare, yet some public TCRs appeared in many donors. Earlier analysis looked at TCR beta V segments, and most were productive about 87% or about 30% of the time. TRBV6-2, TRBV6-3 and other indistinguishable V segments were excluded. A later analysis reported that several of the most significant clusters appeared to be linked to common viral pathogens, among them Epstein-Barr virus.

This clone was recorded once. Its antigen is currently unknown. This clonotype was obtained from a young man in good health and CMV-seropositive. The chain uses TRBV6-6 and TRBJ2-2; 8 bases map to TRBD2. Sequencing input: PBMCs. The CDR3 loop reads CASSSLSGTPTGELFF. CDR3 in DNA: TGTGCCAGCAGTTCCCTTAGCGGGACCCCCACCGGGGAGCTGTTTTTT.